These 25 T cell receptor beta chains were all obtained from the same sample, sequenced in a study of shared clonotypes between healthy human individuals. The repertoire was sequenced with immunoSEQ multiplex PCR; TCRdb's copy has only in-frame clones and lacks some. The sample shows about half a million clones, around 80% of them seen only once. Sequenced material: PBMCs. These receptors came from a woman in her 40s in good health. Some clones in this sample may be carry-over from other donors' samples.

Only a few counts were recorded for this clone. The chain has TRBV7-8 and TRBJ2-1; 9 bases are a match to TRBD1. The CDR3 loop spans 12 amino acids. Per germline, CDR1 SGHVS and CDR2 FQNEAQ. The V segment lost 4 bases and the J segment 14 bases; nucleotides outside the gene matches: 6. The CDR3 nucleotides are TGTGCCAGCAGCTCCGACGGGACAGGGAAGTTCTTC. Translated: CASSSDGTGKFF.

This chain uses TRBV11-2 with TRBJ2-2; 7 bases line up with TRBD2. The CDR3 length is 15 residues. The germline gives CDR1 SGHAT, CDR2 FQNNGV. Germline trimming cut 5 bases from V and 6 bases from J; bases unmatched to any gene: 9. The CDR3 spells CASSPPTSISGELFF. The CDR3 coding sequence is TGTGCCAGCAGCCCCCCGACTAGCATCTCCGGGGAGCTGTTTTTT.

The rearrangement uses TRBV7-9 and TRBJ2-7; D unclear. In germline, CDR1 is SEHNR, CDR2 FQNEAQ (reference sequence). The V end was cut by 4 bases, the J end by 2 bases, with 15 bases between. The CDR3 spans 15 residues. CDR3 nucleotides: TGTGCCAGCAGCTCTACGAGGACCTCAGCCTACGAGCAGTACTTC. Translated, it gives CASSSTRTSAYEQYF.

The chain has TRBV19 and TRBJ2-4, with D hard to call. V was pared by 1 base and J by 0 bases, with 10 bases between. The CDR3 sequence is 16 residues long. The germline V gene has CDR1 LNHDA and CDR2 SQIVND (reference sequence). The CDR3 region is CASSIASSVAKNIQYF. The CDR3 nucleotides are TGTGCCAGTAGTATAGCTTCTTCGGTAGCCAAAAACATTCAGTACTTC.

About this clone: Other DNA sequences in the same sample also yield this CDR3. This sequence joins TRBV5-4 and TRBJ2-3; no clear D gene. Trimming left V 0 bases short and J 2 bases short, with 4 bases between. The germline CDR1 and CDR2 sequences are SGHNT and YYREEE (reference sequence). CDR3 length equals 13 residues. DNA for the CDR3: TGTGCCAGCAGCTTGGCTTCCACAGATACGCAGTATTTT. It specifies CASSLASTDTQYF. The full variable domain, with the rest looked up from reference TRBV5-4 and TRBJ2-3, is ETGVTQSPTHLIKTRGQQVTLRCSSQSGHNTVSWYQQALGQGPQFIFQYYREEENGRGNFPPRFSGLQFPNYSSELNVNALELDDSALYLCASSLASTDTQYFGPGTRLTVL.

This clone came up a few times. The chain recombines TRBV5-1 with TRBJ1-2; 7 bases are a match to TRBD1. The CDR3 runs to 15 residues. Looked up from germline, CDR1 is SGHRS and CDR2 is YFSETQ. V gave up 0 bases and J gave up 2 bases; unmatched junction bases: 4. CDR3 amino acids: CASSLAQGGNYGYTF. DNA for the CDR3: TGCGCCAGCAGCTTGGCGCAGGGGGGGAACTATGGCTACACCTTC. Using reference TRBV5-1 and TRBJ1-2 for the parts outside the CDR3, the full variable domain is KAGVTQTPRYLIKTRGQQVTLSCSPISGHRSVSWYQQTPGQGLQFLFEYFSETQRNKGNFPGRFSGRQFSNSRSEMNVSTLELGDSALYLCASSLAQGGNYGYTFGSGTRLTVV.

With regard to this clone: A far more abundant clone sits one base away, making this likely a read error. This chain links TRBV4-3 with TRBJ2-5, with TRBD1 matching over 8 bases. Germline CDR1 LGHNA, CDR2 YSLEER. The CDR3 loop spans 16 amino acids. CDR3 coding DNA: TGCGCCGGCAGCCAAGAAGCCGGGACAGGCGGTGAGACCCAGTACTTC. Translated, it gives CAGSQEAGTGGETQYF.

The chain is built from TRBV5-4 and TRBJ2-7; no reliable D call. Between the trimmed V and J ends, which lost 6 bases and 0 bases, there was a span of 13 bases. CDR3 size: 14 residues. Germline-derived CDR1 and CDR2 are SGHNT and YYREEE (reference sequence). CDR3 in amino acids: CASTHGPVSYEQYF. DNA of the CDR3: TGTGCCAGCACCCACGGACCGGTCTCCTACGAGCAGTACTTC.

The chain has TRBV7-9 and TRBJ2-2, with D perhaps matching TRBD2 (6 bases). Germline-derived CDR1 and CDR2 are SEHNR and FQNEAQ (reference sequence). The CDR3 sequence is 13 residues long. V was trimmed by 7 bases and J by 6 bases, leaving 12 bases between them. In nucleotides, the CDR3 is TGTGCCAGCACCAAAACGGGGGCCGGGGAGCTGTTTTTT. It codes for CASTKTGAGELFF. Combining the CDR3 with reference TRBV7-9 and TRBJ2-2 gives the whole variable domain DTGVSQNPRHKITKRGQNVTFRCDPISEHNRLYWYRQTLGQGPEFLTYFQNEAQLEKSRLLSDRFSAERPKGSFSTLEIQRTEQGDSAMYLCASTKTGAGELFFGEGSRLTVL.

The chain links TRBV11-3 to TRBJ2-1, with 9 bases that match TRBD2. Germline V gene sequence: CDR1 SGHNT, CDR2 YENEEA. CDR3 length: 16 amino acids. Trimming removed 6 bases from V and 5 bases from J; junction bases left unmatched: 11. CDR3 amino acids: CASSPSGASRHNEQFF. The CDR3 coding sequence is TGTGCCAGCAGTCCTAGCGGGGCCTCAAGGCACAATGAGCAGTTCTTC.

CDR3 sequence (DNA): TGTGCCAGCAGTTACCCAAAGGGGACCCAGTACTTC. Translated: CASSYPKGTQYF. The chain uses TRBV6-5 and TRBJ2-5, with D unresolved. V shed 2 bases and J shed 7 bases, with 8 bases lying between them. Germline V CDR1 and CDR2: MNHEY, SVGAGI. The CDR3 covers 12 residues.

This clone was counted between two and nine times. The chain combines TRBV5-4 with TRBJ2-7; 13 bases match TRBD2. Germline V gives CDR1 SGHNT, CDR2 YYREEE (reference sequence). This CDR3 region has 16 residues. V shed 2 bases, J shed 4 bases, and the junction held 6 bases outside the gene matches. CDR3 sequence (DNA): TGTGCCAGCAGCTTCGGAGGGACTAGCGGGACGTACGAGCAGTACTTC. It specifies CASSFGGTSGTYEQYF.

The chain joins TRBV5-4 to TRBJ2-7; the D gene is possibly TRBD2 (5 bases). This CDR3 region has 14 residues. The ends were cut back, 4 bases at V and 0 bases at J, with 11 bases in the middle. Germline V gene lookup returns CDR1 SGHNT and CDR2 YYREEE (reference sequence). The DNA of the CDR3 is TGTGCCAGCAGCGACAAGCGGAACTCCTACGAGCAGTACTTC. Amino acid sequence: CASSDKRNSYEQYF.

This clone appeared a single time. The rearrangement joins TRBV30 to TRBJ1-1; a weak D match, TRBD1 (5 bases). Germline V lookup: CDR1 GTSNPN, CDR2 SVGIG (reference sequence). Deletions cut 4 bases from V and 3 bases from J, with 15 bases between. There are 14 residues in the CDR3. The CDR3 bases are TGTGCCTGGATTTACGGGGCAAGGGACACTGAAGCTTTCTTT. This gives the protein CAWIYGARDTEAFF. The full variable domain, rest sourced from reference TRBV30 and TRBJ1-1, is SQTIHQWPATLVQPVGSPLSLECTVEGTSNPNLYWYRQAAGRGLQLLFYSVGIGQISSEVPQNLSASRPQDRQFILSSKKLLLSDSGFYLCAWIYGARDTEAFFGQGTRLTVV.

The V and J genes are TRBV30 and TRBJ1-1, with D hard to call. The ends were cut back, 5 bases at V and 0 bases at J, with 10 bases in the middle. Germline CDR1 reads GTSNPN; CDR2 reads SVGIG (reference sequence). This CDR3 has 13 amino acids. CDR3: CAWAQSMNTEAFF. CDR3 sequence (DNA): TGTGCCTGGGCACAGTCGATGAACACTGAAGCTTTCTTT.

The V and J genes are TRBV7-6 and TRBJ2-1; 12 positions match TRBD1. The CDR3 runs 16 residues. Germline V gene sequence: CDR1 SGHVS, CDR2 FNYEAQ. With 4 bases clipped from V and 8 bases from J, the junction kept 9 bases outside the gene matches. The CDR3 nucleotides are TGTGCCAGCAGCTCATTGAGGGACAGGGGGCTTGATGAGCAGTTCTTC. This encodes CASSSLRDRGLDEQFF.

CDR3 sequence (DNA): TGTGCCTGGAGTGGACAGAGCTCTGGGGCCAACGTCCTGACTTTC. Encoded protein: CAWSGQSSGANVLTF. This chain joins TRBV30 and TRBJ2-6; TRBD1 is a possible D gene (5 bases). This CDR3 has 15 residues. The V gene's germline CDR1 is GTSNPN and CDR2 SVGIG (reference sequence). V was trimmed by 1 base and J by 0 bases, leaving 7 bases between them.

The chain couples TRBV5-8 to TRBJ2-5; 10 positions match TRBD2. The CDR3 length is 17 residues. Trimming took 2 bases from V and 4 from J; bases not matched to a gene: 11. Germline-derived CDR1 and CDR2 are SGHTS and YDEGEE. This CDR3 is CASSLNQYSGRPETQYF. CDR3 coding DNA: TGTGCCAGCAGCTTAAACCAGTATAGCGGGAGGCCAGAGACCCAGTACTTC.

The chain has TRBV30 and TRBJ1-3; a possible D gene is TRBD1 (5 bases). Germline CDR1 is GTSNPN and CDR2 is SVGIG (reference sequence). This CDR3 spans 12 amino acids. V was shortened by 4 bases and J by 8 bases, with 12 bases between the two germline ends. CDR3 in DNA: TGTGCCTGGACCCAGGGTAGTTACACCATATATTTT. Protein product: CAWTQGSYTIYF.

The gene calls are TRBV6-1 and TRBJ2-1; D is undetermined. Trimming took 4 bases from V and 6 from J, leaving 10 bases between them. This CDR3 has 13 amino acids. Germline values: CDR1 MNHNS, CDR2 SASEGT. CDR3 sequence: CASSVLDTNEQFF. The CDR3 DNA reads TGTGCCAGCAGTGTGTTGGATACCAATGAGCAGTTCTTC.

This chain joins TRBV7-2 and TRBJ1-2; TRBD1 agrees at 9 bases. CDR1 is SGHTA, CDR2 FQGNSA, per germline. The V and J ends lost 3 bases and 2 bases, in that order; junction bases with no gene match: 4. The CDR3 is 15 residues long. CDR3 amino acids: CASSLGGTGNYGYTF. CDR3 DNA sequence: TGTGCCAGCAGCTTGGGTGGGACAGGGAACTATGGCTACACCTTC.

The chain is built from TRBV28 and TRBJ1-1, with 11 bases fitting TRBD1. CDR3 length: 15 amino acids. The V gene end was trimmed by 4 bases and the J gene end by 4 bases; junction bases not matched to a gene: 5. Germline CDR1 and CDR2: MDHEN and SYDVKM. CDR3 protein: CASSWTGGGGTEAFF. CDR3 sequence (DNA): TGTGCCAGCAGTTGGACAGGGGGCGGGGGCACTGAAGCTTTCTTT.

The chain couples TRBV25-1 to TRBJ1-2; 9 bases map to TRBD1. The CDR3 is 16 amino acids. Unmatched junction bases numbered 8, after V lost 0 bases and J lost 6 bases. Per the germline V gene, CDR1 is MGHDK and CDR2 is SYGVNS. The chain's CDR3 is CASSEYIGTGYHGYTF. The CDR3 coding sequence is TGTGCCAGCAGTGAATATATTGGGACAGGGTATCATGGCTACACCTTC.

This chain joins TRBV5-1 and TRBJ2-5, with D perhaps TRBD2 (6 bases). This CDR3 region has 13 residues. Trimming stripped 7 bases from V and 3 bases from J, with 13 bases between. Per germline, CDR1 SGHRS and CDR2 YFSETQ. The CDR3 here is CASGTLAEETQYF. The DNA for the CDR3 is TGCGCCAGCGGAACCTTAGCGGAAGAGACCCAGTACTTC.

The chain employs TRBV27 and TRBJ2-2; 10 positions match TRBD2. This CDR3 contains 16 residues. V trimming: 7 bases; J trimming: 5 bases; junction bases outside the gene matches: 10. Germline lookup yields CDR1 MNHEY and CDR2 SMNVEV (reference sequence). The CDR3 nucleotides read TGTGCCAGCACTCTGCGACTAGCGGGTGGAACCGGGGAGCTGTTTTTT. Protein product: CASTLRLAGGTGELFF.